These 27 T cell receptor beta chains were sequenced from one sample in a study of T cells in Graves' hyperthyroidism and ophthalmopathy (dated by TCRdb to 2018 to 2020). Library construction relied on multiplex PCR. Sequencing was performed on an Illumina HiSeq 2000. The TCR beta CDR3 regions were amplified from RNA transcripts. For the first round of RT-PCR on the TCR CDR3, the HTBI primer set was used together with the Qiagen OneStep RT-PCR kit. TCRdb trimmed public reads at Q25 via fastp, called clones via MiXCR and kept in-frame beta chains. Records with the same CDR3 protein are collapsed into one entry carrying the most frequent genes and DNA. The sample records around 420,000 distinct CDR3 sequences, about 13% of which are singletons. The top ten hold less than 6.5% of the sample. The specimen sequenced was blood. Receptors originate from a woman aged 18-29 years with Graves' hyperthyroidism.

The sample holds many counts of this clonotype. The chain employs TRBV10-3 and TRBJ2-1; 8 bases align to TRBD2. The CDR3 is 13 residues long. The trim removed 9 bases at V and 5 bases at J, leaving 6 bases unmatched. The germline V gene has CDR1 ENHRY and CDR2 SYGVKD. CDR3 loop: CAIRLAYDNEQFF. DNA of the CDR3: TGTGCCATTCGACTAGCGTACGACAATGAGCAGTTCTTC.

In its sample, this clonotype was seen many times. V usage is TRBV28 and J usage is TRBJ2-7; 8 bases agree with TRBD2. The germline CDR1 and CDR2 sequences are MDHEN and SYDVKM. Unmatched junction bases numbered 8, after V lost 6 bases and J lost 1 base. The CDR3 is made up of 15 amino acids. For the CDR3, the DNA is TGTGCCAGCAGCATCATCGGGACTAGTTCCTACGAGCAGTACTTC. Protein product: CASSIIGTSSYEQYF. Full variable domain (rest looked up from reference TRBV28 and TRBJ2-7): DVKVTQSSRYLVKRTGEKVFLECVQDMDHENMFWYRQDPGLGLRLIYFSYDVKMKEKGDIPEGYSVSREKKERFSLILESASTNQTSMYLCASSIIGTSSYEQYFGPGTRLTVT.

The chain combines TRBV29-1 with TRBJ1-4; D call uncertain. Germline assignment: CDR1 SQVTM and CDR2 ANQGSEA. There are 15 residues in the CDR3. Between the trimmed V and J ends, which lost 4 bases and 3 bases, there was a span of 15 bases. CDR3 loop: CSVVLHLQSNEKLFF. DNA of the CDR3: TGCAGCGTTGTTTTACACTTGCAGTCTAATGAAAAACTGTTTTTT.

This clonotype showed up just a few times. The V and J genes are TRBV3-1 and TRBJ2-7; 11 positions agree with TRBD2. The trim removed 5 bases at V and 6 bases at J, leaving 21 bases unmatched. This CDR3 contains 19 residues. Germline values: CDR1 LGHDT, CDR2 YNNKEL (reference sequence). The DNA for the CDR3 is TGTGCCAGCAGCGAACGACACATAGCGGGAGGGAAAAAGTACGTCGAGCAGTACTTC. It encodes CASSERHIAGGKKYVEQYF.

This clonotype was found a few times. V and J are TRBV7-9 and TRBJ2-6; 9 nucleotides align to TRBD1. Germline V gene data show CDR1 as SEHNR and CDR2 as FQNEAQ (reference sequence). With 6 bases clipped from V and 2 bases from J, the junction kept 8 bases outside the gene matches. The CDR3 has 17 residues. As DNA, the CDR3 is TGTGCCAGCAGACCCGGGACAGGGAACGCTGGGGCCAACGTCCTGACTTTC. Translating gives CASRPGTGNAGANVLTF.

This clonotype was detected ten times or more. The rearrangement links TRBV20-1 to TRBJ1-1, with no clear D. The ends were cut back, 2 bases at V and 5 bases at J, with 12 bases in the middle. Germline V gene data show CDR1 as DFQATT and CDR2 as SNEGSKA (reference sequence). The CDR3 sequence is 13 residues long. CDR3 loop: CSARLRTGTEAFF. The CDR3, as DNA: TGCAGTGCTAGACTACGGACGGGGACTGAAGCTTTCTTT.

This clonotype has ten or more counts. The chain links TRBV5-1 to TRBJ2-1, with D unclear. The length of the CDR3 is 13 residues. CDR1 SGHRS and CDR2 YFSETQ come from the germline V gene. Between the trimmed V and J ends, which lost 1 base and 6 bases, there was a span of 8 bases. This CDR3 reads CASSLLEGNEQFF. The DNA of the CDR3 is TGCGCCAGCAGCTTGTTAGAAGGCAATGAGCAGTTCTTC.

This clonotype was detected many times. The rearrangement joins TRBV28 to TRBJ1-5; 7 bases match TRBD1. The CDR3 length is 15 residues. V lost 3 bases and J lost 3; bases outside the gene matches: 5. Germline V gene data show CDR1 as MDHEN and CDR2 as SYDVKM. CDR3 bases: TGTGCCAGCAGTTTTTTAGACAGGGACAATCAGCCCCAGCATTTT. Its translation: CASSFLDRDNQPQHF. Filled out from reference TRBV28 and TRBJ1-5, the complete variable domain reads DVKVTQSSRYLVKRTGEKVFLECVQDMDHENMFWYRQDPGLGLRLIYFSYDVKMKEKGDIPEGYSVSREKKERFSLILESASTNQTSMYLCASSFLDRDNQPQHFGDGTRLSIL.

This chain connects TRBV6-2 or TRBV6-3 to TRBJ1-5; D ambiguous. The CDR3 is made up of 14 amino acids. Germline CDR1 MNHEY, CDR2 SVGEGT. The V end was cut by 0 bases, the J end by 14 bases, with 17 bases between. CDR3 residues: CASSYSTLEGRKHF. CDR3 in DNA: TGTGCCAGCAGTTACTCGACCCTTGAGGGCCGTAAGCATTTT.

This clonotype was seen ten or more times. The CDR3 loop is CASRPRGAGNQPQHF. The CDR3 DNA follows: TGTGCCAGCAGGCCCAGGGGCGCGGGCAATCAGCCCCAGCATTTT. This chain joins TRBV6-1 and TRBJ1-5; TRBD1 is a possible D gene (6 bases). The CDR3 spans 15 residues. Germline V gene data show CDR1 as MNHNS and CDR2 as SASEGT. The V end lost 6 bases, the J end lost 2 bases, and 14 bases lay between the germline ends.

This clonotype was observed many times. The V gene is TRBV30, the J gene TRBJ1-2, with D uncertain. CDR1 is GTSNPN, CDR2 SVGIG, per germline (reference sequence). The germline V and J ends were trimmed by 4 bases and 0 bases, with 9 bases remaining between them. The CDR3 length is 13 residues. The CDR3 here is CAWISTTNYGYTF. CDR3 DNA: TGTGCCTGGATATCCACGACTAACTATGGCTACACCTTC.

As DNA, the CDR3 is TGCAGTGCTAGGGGGACAGGGGGCTTTCAGCCCCAGCATTTT. As protein: CSARGTGGFQPQHF. This chain uses TRBV20-1 with TRBJ1-5; 12 positions match TRBD1. Per germline, CDR1 DFQATT and CDR2 SNEGSKA (reference sequence). The CDR3 extends over 14 amino acids. V lost 3 bases and J lost 6; bases outside the gene matches: 3.

CDR3 DNA: TGCAGTGCTAGAGATCCCTATTTAGACTCATACGAGCAGTACTTC. This encodes CSARDPYLDSYEQYF. The chain employs TRBV20-1 and TRBJ2-7, with D unresolved. This CDR3 spans 15 amino acids. V gave up 0 bases and J gave up 4 bases, with 16 bases separating them. CDR1 is DFQATT and CDR2 is SNEGSKA in the germline V gene (reference sequence).

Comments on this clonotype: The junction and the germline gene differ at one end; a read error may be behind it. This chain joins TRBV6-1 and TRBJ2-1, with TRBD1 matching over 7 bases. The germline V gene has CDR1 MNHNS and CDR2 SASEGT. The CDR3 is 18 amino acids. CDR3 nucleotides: TGTGCCTGCAGTTCTGGGACAGATCTCTTCTCTGGGTACAATGAGCAGTTCTTC. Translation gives CACSSGTDLFSGYNEQFF.

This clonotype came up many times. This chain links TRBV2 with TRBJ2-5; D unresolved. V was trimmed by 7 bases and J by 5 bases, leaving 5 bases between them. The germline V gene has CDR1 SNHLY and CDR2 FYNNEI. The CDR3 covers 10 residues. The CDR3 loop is CASTWETQYF. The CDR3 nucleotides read TGTGCCAGCACCTGGGAGACCCAGTACTTC.

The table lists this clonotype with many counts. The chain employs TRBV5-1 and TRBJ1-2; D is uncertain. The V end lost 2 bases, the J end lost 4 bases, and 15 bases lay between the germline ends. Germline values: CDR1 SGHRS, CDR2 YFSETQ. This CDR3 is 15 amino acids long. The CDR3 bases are TGCGCCAGCAGCTTAGATGGCACGCCAGGCTATGGCTACACCTTC. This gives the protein CASSLDGTPGYGYTF.

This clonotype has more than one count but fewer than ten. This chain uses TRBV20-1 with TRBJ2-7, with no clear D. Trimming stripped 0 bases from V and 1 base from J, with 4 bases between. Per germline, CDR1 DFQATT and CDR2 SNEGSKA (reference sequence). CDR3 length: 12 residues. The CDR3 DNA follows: TGCAGTGCTAGAGACAGGTCCTACGAGCAGTACTTC. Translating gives CSARDRSYEQYF.

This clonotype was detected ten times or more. The CDR3 loop is CSARGGPSTQYF. CDR3 bases: TGCAGTGCTAGGGGGGGGCCTTCTACGCAGTATTTT. V and J are TRBV20-1 and TRBJ2-3; D possibly corresponds to TRBD2 (7 bases). Trimming stripped 3 bases from V and 8 bases from J, with 12 bases between. This CDR3 region has 12 residues. CDR1 and CDR2 from the germline V gene are DFQATT and SNEGSKA (reference sequence).

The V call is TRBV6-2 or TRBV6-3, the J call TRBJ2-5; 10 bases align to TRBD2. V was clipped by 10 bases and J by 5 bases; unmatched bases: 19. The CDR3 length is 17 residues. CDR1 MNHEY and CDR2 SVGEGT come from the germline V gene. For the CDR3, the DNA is TGTGCCACCGCGCCTTTTGCTAGCGGGAGTGGCGGGGAGACCCAGTACTTC. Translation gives CATAPFASGSGGETQYF.

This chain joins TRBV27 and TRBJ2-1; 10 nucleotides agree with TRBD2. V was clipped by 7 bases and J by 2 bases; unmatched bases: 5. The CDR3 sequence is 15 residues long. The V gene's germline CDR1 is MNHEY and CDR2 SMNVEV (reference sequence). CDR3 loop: CASNLAGAPYNEQFF. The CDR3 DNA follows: TGTGCCAGCAATCTAGCGGGAGCCCCCTACAATGAGCAGTTCTTC.

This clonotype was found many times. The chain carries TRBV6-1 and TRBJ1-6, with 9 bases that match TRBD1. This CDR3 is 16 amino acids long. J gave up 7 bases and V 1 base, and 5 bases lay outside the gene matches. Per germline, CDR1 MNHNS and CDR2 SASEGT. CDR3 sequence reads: CASSEDRGLGNSPLHF. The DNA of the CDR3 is TGTGCCAGCAGTGAAGACAGGGGGCTGGGGAATTCACCCCTCCACTTT.

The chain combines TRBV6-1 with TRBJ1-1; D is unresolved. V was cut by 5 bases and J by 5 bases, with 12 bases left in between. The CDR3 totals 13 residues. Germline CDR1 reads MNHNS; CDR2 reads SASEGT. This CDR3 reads CASSKLTRTEAFF. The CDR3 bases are TGTGCCAGCAGTAAATTGACGAGGACTGAAGCTTTCTTT.

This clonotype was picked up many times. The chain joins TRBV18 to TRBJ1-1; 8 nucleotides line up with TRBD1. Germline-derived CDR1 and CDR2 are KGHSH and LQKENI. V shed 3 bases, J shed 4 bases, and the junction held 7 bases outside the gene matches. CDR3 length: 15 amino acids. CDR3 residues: CASSPNQGALTEAFF. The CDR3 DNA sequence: TGTGCCAGCTCACCGAATCAGGGGGCGCTCACTGAAGCTTTCTTT. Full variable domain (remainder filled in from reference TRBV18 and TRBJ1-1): NAGVMQNPRHLVRRRGQEARLRCSPMKGHSHVYWYRQLPEEGLKFMVYLQKENIIDESGMPKERFSAEFPKEGPSILRIQQVVRGDSAAYFCASSPNQGALTEAFFGQGTRLTVV.

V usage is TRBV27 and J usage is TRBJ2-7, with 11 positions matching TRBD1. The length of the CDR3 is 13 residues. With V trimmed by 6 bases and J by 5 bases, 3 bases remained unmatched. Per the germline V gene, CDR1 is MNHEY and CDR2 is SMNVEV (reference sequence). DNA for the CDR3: TGTGCCAGCAGGGACAGGGGGCAGGACGAGCAGTACTTC. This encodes CASRDRGQDEQYF.

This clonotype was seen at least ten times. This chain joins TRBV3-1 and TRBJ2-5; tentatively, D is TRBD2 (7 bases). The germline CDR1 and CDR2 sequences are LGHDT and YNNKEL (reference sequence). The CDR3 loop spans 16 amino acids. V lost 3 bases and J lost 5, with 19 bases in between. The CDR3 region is CASSHALRGRGETQYF. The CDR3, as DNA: TGTGCCAGCAGCCACGCGCTACGGGGGAGGGGGGAGACCCAGTACTTC.

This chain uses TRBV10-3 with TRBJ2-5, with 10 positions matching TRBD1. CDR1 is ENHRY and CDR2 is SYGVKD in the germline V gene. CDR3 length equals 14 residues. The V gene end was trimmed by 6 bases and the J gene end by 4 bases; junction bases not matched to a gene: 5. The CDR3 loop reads CAIRSGQGTETQYF. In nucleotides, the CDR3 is TGTGCCATCAGGTCGGGACAGGGGACAGAGACCCAGTACTTC.

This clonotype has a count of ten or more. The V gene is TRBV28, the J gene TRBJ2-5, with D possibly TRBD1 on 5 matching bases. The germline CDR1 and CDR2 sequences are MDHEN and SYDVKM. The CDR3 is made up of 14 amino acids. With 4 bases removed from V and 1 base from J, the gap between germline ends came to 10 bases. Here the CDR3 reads CASSSTTVQETQYF. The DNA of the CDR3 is TGTGCCAGCAGTTCAACGACAGTCCAAGAGACCCAGTACTTC.